This T cell receptor beta chain is drawn from a study of CD4 T cells in relation to SARS-CoV-2 and coronaviruses (dated by TCRdb to about 2021). General notes on the study: In the ViraFEST assay, PBMCs were grown with antigen for approximately 9 days, and TCR beta CDR3s were then sequenced to identify antigen-specific clonal expansions. A different TCR-beta assay, based on Illumina, was used to sequence expansion assays from other donors in the study. Using patient-derived lymphoblastoid cell lines, the shared crossreactive spike epitopes were mapped to their HLA restriction. The study assessed, at the TCR clonotype level, memory CD4+ T cell crossreactivity between SARS-CoV-2 and common cold coronavirus spike proteins. The Adaptive Biotechnologies TCR-sequencing kit was used to sequence samples from a few pre-COVID donors and the naive versus memory experiments, whereas other data were Illumina-based. The negative reference condition was either a culture with an HIV-1 Nef peptide pool or a culture with no peptide. Study-wide conclusions, independent of this receptor: Small numbers of patients and of tested TCRs were a limitation of the study. Pre-pandemic and post-infection samples were not both contributed by any donor, so tracing of the source of pre-existing responses was limited. Crossreactivity analysis centred on spike protein, so crossreactivity against other viral proteins was not assessed. In about two thirds of donors, memory CD4+ clonotypes turned up that crossrecognized SARS-CoV-2 and at least one common cold coronavirus spike. Crossreactive clones showed significantly weaker SARS-CoV-2-driven expansion than monoreactive clones, consistent with antigenic imprinting.

The junction carries 9 bases between V and J, which are trimmed by 2 bases and 1 base respectively. The germline V gene encodes CDR1 MNHNS and CDR2 SASEGT. The CDR3 holds 15 amino acids from the cysteine to the phenylalanine. The read is trimmed to its CDR3 DNA, 45 bases read in frame from base 1. Concerning this clone: Its antigen specificity is not known. The record has no base qualities; no much larger clone is one base away.

The receptor library was made with the immunoSEQ multiplex PCR assay. As for how the authors treated the data: During preprocessing, nonproductive sequences were removed, as were CDR3s that did not start with C, did not end with F or W, or were shorter than 7 amino acids. The MANAFEST web app was used to call antigen-specific clonotypes on the basis of expansion compared with the reference and with other culture wells. A clone was considered positive if significant expansion relative to the reference culture was observed in 2 of 3 replicate wells at an FDR below 0.05. A further requirement for positive clones was significant expansion compared with all other tandem wells, along with an odds ratio above 5. CDR3 homology was measured as pairwise Levenshtein distance, computed with the stringdist R package after trimming three terminal residues from each end. This is the immuneACCESS table as TCRdb keeps it, with only in-frame sequences that have V and J called. A part of the clones is gone; compared with another copy, unresolved V genes explain less than half, and the rest is unexplained. The DNA gave D and trimming, while V, J and clone size come from that table. For this sample there are about 18,000 clones; over 65% appear just once. The ten largest make up approximately 28% of the sample.

CD4+ T cells from unexposed donors were collected before the COVID-19 pandemic (2011-2018). Following 10 days of culture, the EasySep CD4+ T cell isolation kit was used to isolate CD4+ T cells. As cell number allowed, CD4+ T cells from unexposed donors were tested for reactivity to SARS-CoV-2 S and N and to four common cold coronavirus spike pools. Around 1.9 million PBMCs per well were cultured in IMDM with approximately 4.5% human AB serum and approximately 9.5 IU/ml IL-2. Half of the culture medium was replaced with fresh IL-2-containing medium on days 3 and 7. In general, every peptide culture condition was set up in three replicate wells. Leukapheresis product for the unexposed donors was bought commercially. PBMCs were isolated from leukapheresis product or whole blood by Ficoll-Paque PLUS gradient centrifugation. The PBMCs went either fresh into the expansion assay or into cryopreservation at -140 degrees C. The QIAamp Micro DNA Kit was used to extract genomic DNA from the CD4+ T cells.

Sequenced sample: CD4+ T cells from PBMCs, cultured in vitro. This TCR was recovered from a human donor in good health. The V gene is TRBV6-1 and the J gene is TRBJ1-5; perhaps TRBD1 is the D gene, with 5 bases matching. The CDR3: CASSEWDGSNQPQHF. The DNA sequence is as follows: TGTGCCAGCAGTGAATGGGACGGGAGCAATCAGCCCCAGCATTTT.